This is a list of T cell receptor beta chains from one sample in a study of cytomegalovirus exposure and HLA in healthy donors. Clones were read by immunoSEQ multiplex PCR, and TCRdb kept only the in-frame ones, dropping some. The sample has about 130,000 clones, 65% to 80% seen once. The sample was PBMCs. These receptors were obtained from a male donor in good health and CMV-seropositive. CDR3s include the opening cysteine and the closing phenylalanine or tryptophan. D genes are given only for firm matches. Rows give clone size only sometimes, using once, few, many, or a class for an expanded clone.

clone_size j_call v_call d_call cdr3_aa cdr3_nt
NA TRBJ2-7 TRBV6-1 TRBD1 CASSGDRGYEQYF TGTGCCAGCAGTGGGGACAGGGGATACGAGCAGTACTTC
NA TRBJ2-7 TRBV28 NA CASSLHGTSHYEQYF TGTGCCAGCAGTTTACACGGGACATCTCACTACGAGCAGTACTTC
NA TRBJ1-5 TRBV7-9 NA CASSPPGEQPQHF TGTGCCAGCAGCCCCCCGGGGGAGCAGCCCCAGCATTTT
few TRBJ1-1 TRBV18 TRBD1 CASSRQGSDTEAFF TGTGCCAGCTCGAGACAGGGATCGGACACTGAAGCTTTCTTT
few TRBJ1-1 TRBV30 NA CAWMEGWNTEAFF TGTGCCTGGATGGAGGGGTGGAACACTGAAGCTTTCTTT
few TRBJ2-7 TRBV29-1 TRBD1 CSVDWSTGGEQYF TGCAGCGTTGACTGGTCGACAGGGGGCGAGCAGTACTTC
few TRBJ2-7 TRBV4-2 NA CASSQEPGSSYEQYF TGTGCCAGCAGCCAAGAACCGGGGTCCTCCTACGAGCAGTACTTC
NA TRBJ2-2 TRBV28 TRBD1 CASRSGTVAAGELFF TGTGCCAGCAGGTCCGGGACAGTTGCGGCCGGGGAGCTGTTTTTT
NA TRBJ2-2 TRBV27 TRBD2 CASSRRAGGLSGELFF TGTGCCAGCAGCCGACGAGCGGGAGGCCTCTCAGGGGAGCTGTTTTTT
NA TRBJ1-2 TRBV5-1 TRBD1 CASSPGQLLGYTF TGCGCCAGCAGCCCGGGACAGCTTCTTGGCTACACCTTC
NA TRBJ2-2 TRBV27 TRBD1 CASSLITPGQGYTGELFF TGTGCCAGCAGTTTAATTACCCCGGGACAGGGGTACACCGGGGAGCTGTTTTTT
few TRBJ2-1 TRBV30 NA CAWHRIRYYGQFF TGTGCCTGGCATAGGATTCGATACTATGGGCAGTTCTTC
NA TRBJ2-3 TRBV5-1 TRBD1 CASSLAGTGRTDTQYF TGCGCCAGCAGCTTGGCCGGGACAGGGAGGACAGATACGCAGTATTTT
NA TRBJ2-5 TRBV5-1 TRBD1 CASRVQDRVLETQYF TGCGCCAGCAGGGTTCAGGACAGGGTCTTGGAGACCCAGTACTTC
NA TRBJ2-2 TRBV7-9 NA CASSLVSAGELFF TGTGCCAGCAGCTTAGTGAGCGCCGGGGAGCTGTTTTTT
NA TRBJ2-1 TRBV5-1 NA CASSFQRAIYNEQFF TGCGCCAGCAGCTTTCAGCGGGCGATCTACAATGAGCAGTTCTTC
once TRBJ1-2 TRBV28 TRBD1 CASRATGDSYGYTF TGTGCCAGCAGAGCAACAGGGGATAGCTATGGCTACACCTTC
NA TRBJ2-1 TRBV29-1 TRBD2 CSAAQLGTSASYNEQFF TGCAGCGCTGCCCAACTTGGAACTAGCGCGTCCTACAATGAGCAGTTCTTC
NA TRBJ1-1 TRBV7-8 NA CASSSLTAAYTEAFF TGTGCCAGCAGCTCACTCACAGCGGCCTACACTGAAGCTTTCTTT
NA TRBJ2-7 TRBV29-1 TRBD1 CSVGQGEPEQYF TGCAGCGTCGGACAGGGAGAGCCCGAGCAGTACTTC
NA TRBJ2-3 TRBV28 TRBD2 CASSPTSGRGTDTQYF TGTGCCAGCAGTCCGACTAGCGGGAGGGGGACAGATACGCAGTATTTT
NA TRBJ2-1 TRBV4-1 NA CASSQDKAGIVSHEQFF TGCGCCAGCAGCCAAGATAAGGCAGGGATAGTATCCCATGAGCAGTTCTTC
NA TRBJ2-3 TRBV7-6 NA CASSFPPRLETDTQYF TGTGCCAGCAGCTTCCCTCCGAGGCTAGAGACAGATACGCAGTATTTT
NA TRBJ2-1 TRBV11-2 TRBD2 CASSPLTSHLRLF TGTGCCAGCAGCCCCCTGACTAGCCACCTGAGACTCTTC
NA TRBJ2-1 TRBV15 TRBD1 CATSRVRDRVDEQFF TGTGCCACCAGCAGAGTCCGGGACAGGGTGGATGAGCAGTTCTTC
NA TRBJ1-4 TRBV18 NA CASSPGQVKSEKLFF TGTGCCAGCTCACCAGGGCAGGTAAAGAGTGAAAAACTGTTTTTT
NA TRBJ1-4 TRBV4-2 NA CASSRTDNEKLFF TGTGCCAGCAGCAGGACAGATAATGAAAAACTGTTTTTT
NA TRBJ2-4 TRBV5-1 NA CASSPGDARNSQYF TGCGCCAGCAGCCCGGGGGACGCGAGAAACAGTCAGTACTTC
NA TRBJ2-5 TRBV19 TRBD1 CASSKGDSIQETQYF TGTGCCAGTAGTAAAGGGGACAGTATCCAAGAGACCCAGTACTTC
NA TRBJ1-6 TRBV7-2 NA CASSYPPADTSSYNSPLHF TGTGCCAGCAGCTATCCCCCCGCGGACACGAGCTCCTATAATTCACCCCTCCACTTT
NA TRBJ2-7 TRBV30 TRBD1 CAWSVLGADRGFNEQYF TGTGCCTGGAGTGTATTGGGAGCGGACAGGGGATTCAACGAGCAGTACTTC
NA TRBJ1-1 TRBV19 NA CASSPDRRNTEAFF TGTGCCAGTAGTCCCGACAGGAGGAACACTGAAGCTTTCTTT
few TRBJ2-3 TRBV4-2 TRBD1 CASSQRGQASTDTQYF TGTGCCAGCAGCCAAAGGGGACAGGCGAGCACAGATACGCAGTATTTT
NA TRBJ2-2 TRBV2 NA CASRREQGSGELFF TGTGCCAGCAGGAGGGAGCAGGGGTCCGGGGAGCTGTTTTTT
NA TRBJ1-2 TRBV28 NA CASSPPTGFYGYTF TGTGCCAGCAGTCCTCCGACAGGTTTCTATGGCTACACCTTC
NA TRBJ1-4 TRBV16 TRBD1 CASSPARTGGHEKLFF TGTGCCAGCAGCCCCGCCCGGACAGGGGGGCATGAAAAACTGTTTTTT
few TRBJ2-7 TRBV2 NA CASSVGQRAYEQYF TGTGCCAGCAGTGTGGGACAGCGGGCCTACGAGCAGTACTTC
NA TRBJ2-1 TRBV5-6 TRBD1 CASSWDRASEQFF TGTGCCAGCAGCTGGGACAGGGCTAGTGAGCAGTTCTTC
NA TRBJ1-5 TRBV28 TRBD1 CASSFGHGQGALLGDQPQHF TGTGCCAGCAGTTTTGGTCACGGACAGGGGGCCCTATTGGGGGATCAGCCCCAGCATTTT
NA TRBJ2-1 TRBV4-1 NA CASSQETSYNEQFF TGCGCCAGCAGCCAAGAGACAAGCTACAATGAGCAGTTCTTC
NA TRBJ1-2 TRBV6-6 NA CASSYGGYGYTF TGTGCCAGCAGTTACGGAGGGTATGGCTACACCTTC
NA TRBJ2-5 TRBV5-4 NA CASSLQETQYF TGTGCCAGCAGCTTGCAGGAGACCCAGTACTTC
few TRBJ2-7 TRBV2 TRBD1 CASSPRDRPYEQYF TGTGCCAGCTCACCGCGGGACAGGCCCTACGAGCAGTACTTC
once TRBJ1-1 TRBV5-6 NA CAGSRFNRDMNTEAFF TGTGCCGGCAGCAGATTTAACAGGGACATGAACACTGAAGCTTTCTTT
NA TRBJ1-2 TRBV6-5 NA CASTNVGGNYGYTF TGTGCCAGCACCAATGTGGGGGGGAACTATGGCTACACCTTC
NA TRBJ2-1 TRBV7-3 TRBD2 CASSLTGTSGYNEQFF TGTGCCAGCAGCCTTACCGGGACTAGCGGCTACAATGAGCAGTTCTTC
NA TRBJ1-2 TRBV28 NA CASVGQPYGYTF TGTGCCAGCGTTGGACAGCCCTATGGCTACACCTTC